The source of this T cell receptor beta chain is a study of T cell responses to AZD1222 COVID-19 vaccine. Study results and limitations: Donors were largely white British and mainly female; clonal diversity was possibly underestimated.

As for this clone: Its target is unknown.

V lost 1 base, J lost 9 bases, and 13 bases lay in between. This CDR3 region has 15 residues. Per the germline V gene, CDR1 is LGHDT and CDR2 is YNNKEL (reference sequence). Sequenced by immunoSEQ multiplex PCR; TCRdb stores in-frame clones only, minus some. This table has some 170,000 clones, 70% to 90% appearing once. The chain employs TRBV3-1 (or the pseudogene TRBV3-2) and TRBJ1-6; a possible D gene is TRBD1 (5 bases). The material was peripheral blood, obtained on day 0 of AZD1222 vaccination. The TCR comes from an adult in good health. The CDR3 is CASSQGAGVASPLHF. As DNA, the CDR3 is TGTGCCAGCAGCCAAGGCGCGGGGGTCGCTTCACCCCTCCACTTT.